Reported below is one TCR beta chain. Its antigen specificity is not known. No much larger clone exists at a distance of one base, and base qualities are not known. From a lookup of the germline V gene, CDR1 and CDR2 are SQVTM and ANQGSEA. Trimming at the junction amounts to 5 bases on V and 0 bases on J, and the germline ends lie 15 bases apart. The CDR3 goes from the cysteine to the phenylalanine over 15 residues. Of the read, only the CDR3 DNA is kept; its 45 bases are in frame from base 1. This sample is drawn from a study of CD8 T cells in Susac syndrome (dated by TCRdb to between 2018 and 2021). In the study overall: Whether CD8+ T cell activation and differentiation in Susac syndrome was antigen driven was tested using repertoire sequencing.

High-throughput TCR beta sequencing profiled peripheral blood CD8+ and CD4+ T cells from healthy donors, Susac syndrome patients and multiple sclerosis patients. Healthy donors were included as age- and sex-matched controls. Bulk CD8+ and CD4+ T cells were purified by magnetic negative isolation, whereas CD8+ TEMRA cells were enriched by FACS. Blood was collected in EDTA tubes and processed within 24 hours, with PBMCs isolated through density gradient centrifugation. PBMCs intended for TCR sequencing were frozen in liquid nitrogen and were later thawed in a 37 degrees C water bath. The sorted or isolated CD4+, CD8+ and CD8+ TEMRA cells had a purity of 90% or higher. RNA was extracted with the RNeasy kit and 0.5 to 1 ug was reverse transcribed using random hexamers. TCR beta CDR3 regions were amplified with the immunoSEQ multiplex PCR assay covering 54 Vbeta and 13 Jbeta segments. PCR amplification bias was corrected by using a synthetic template baseline for primer optimization and computational correction. Concerning the study's data processing: Only productive sequences were kept, with reads annotated to V, D and J genes according to IMGT and analyzed in immunoSEQ Analyzer. Clonality was calculated as one minus the Shannon entropy normalized by log2 of the number of productive unique sequences. Public and private clones were assessed among the 100 most prevalent clones of each patient and control. A clone was defined as Susac-specific if it was absent from the healthy and MS cohorts, from about 1,100 published viral clones and from other ImmuneACCESS disease sequences. Through fastp at Q25 and MiXCR, TCRdb rebuilt clones from the public reads, retaining in-frame beta chains. For every CDR3 protein sequence, its rows merge into one entry that carries the most common genes and DNA. The V and J calls and clone size come from TCRdb's table, not from the authors' own analysis. The sample table contains approximately 120,000 distinct CDR3 sequences; only one count was recorded for 90% to 96% of them. Under 0.1% of the sample is in the top ten clones.

The study at large found these results: The TCR sequencing and HLA analysis was acknowledged to have included a relatively small number of individuals.

The rearrangement joined TRBV29-1 to TRBJ2-3; D gene: possibly TRBD1, on 5 matching bases. The receptor comes from a human donor in good health. Sequenced input: CD4+ T cells from PBMCs. The CDR3 protein is CSVLLDRISTDTQYF. The sequence in DNA is TGCAGCGTTCTCCTAGACAGAATTAGCACAGATACGCAGTATTTT.